The 5 T cell receptor beta chains presented below share a single source sample, sequenced in a study of identical twins. TCRdb reprocessed the 5' RACE reads with MiXCR, giving one entry per CDR3 protein. Of under 350,000 distinct CDR3 sequences in the sample, roughly 8.6% were seen once. This sample was also put to use in a study of yellow fever vaccine responses in identical twins.

The specimen sequenced was CD8+ T cells sorted from blood. Receptors were obtained from a woman younger than 30 in good health.

This clonotype was picked up a small number of times. The chain carries TRBV7-9 and TRBJ1-1; D not certain. CDR1 SEHNR and CDR2 FQNEAQ come from the germline V gene (reference sequence). The CDR3 is 14 residues long. Trimming left V 1 base short and J 7 bases short, with 13 bases between. CDR3 sequence (DNA): TGTGCCAGCAGCTTAGAAGTAGGAGAGATTGAAGCTTTCTTT. This sequence encodes CASSLEVGEIEAFF. The variable domain in full, completed from reference TRBV7-9 and TRBJ1-1, reads DTGVSQNPRHKITKRGQNVTFRCDPISEHNRLYWYRQTLGQGPEFLTYFQNEAQLEKSRLLSDRFSAERPKGSFSTLEIQRTEQGDSAMYLCASSLEVGEIEAFFGQGTRLTVV.

A few counts support this clonotype. This chain uses TRBV18 with TRBJ1-5; tentative D call: TRBD1 (6 bases). V lost 1 base, J lost 3 bases, and 10 bases lay in between. Germline CDR1 reads KGHSH; CDR2 reads LQKENI. The CDR3 runs 15 residues. CDR3 nucleotide sequence: TGTGCCAGCTCACCACTGGGACACCACAATCAGCCCCAGCATTTT. It encodes CASSPLGHHNQPQHF.

This clonotype was picked up a small number of times. The chain is built from TRBV29-1 and TRBJ2-2, with unresolved D. This CDR3 spans 13 amino acids. Trimming took off 4 bases at V and 0 bases at J, with 6 bases between the two ends. Germline values: CDR1 SQVTM, CDR2 ANQGSEA. For the CDR3, the DNA is TGCAGCGTTGCCCCCTCGAACACCGGGGAGCTGTTTTTT. This codes for CSVAPSNTGELFF.

A few counts support this clonotype. The J gene is TRBJ2-7, the V gene TRBV12-3 or TRBV12-4; D possibly corresponds to TRBD1 (5 bases). The V end was cut by 3 bases, the J end by 6 bases, with 6 bases between. The CDR3 spans 11 residues. The CDR3 sequence is CASSFRVEQYF. Written as DNA, the CDR3 is TGTGCCAGCAGTTTCAGGGTCGAGCAGTACTTC.

This clonotype was found many times. CDR3 protein: CASSQERGGPDTQYF. The DNA for the CDR3 is TGTGCCAGCAGCCAAGAGCGGGGGGGCCCAGATACGCAGTATTTT. V gene TRBV4-2 combines with J gene TRBJ2-3, with 9 bases that match TRBD2. V shed 0 bases and J 4 bases; nucleotides not matched to a gene: 2. Germline lookup yields CDR1 LGHNA and CDR2 YNFKEQ. The CDR3 totals 15 residues.